The 8 T cell receptor beta chains given below trace back to one sample, sequenced in a study of OX40 agonist ivuxolimab in advanced cancers. The repertoire was sequenced with immunoSEQ multiplex PCR; TCRdb's copy has only in-frame clones and lacks some. The sample holds about 79,000 clones; roughly 91% are singletons and the top ten take around 0.34%. This specimen consisted of CD4+ or CD8+ T cells sorted from blood, obtained in a trial of the OX40 agonist ivuxolimab. These receptors were taken from an adult with an advanced solid tumor such as melanoma, head and neck, liver or kidney cancer.

The chain carries TRBV18 and TRBJ1-3; tentative D call: TRBD1 (5 bases). The V and J ends lost 3 bases and 0 bases respectively, with 6 bases between them. The CDR3 runs to 14 residues. Looked up from germline, CDR1 is KGHSH and CDR2 is LQKENI. CDR3 bases: TGTGCCAGCTCACCGACAGACTCTGGAAACACCATATATTTT. Translating gives CASSPTDSGNTIYF.

V gene TRBV11-2 combines with J gene TRBJ2-1, with TRBD2 identical over 7 bases. The V segment lost 1 base and the J segment 5 bases; nucleotides outside the gene matches: 14. CDR1 and CDR2 (germline): SGHAT, FQNNGV. This CDR3 comprises 18 residues. CDR3 residues: CASSLARLGRGTDNEQFF. In nucleotides, the CDR3 is TGTGCCAGCAGCTTAGCGCGCTTAGGGCGGGGGACTGACAATGAGCAGTTCTTC.

V gene TRBV5-1 combines with J gene TRBJ2-5; the D gene is possibly TRBD1 (6 bases). The CDR3 totals 12 residues. The V end lost 1 base, the J end lost 5 bases, and 6 bases lay between the germline ends. Looked up from germline, CDR1 is SGHRS and CDR2 is YFSETQ. CDR3 in DNA: TGCGCCAGCAGCTTGCAGGGGGAGACCCAGTACTTC. Protein product: CASSLQGETQYF.

The rearrangement joins TRBV5-1 to TRBJ2-2; 7 nucleotides match TRBD2. V was clipped by 5 bases and J by 2 bases; unmatched bases: 9. The CDR3 contains 16 residues. Germline V lookup: CDR1 SGHRS, CDR2 YFSETQ. The CDR3 loop is CASSRFGAGNTGELFF. The CDR3 bases are TGCGCCAGCAGTAGGTTTGGAGCGGGAAACACCGGGGAGCTGTTTTTT. Full variable domain (rest looked up from reference TRBV5-1 and TRBJ2-2): KAGVTQTPRYLIKTRGQQVTLSCSPISGHRSVSWYQQTPGQGLQFLFEYFSETQRNKGNFPGRFSGRQFSNSRSEMNVSTLELGDSALYLCASSRFGAGNTGELFFGEGSRLTVL.

CDR3 DNA sequence: TGTGCCAGCAGCGTAGAGGGTTCTGGAAACACCATATATTTT. Its protein product is CASSVEGSGNTIYF. The chain combines TRBV9 with TRBJ1-3; D not certain. Germline loops: CDR1 SGDLS, CDR2 YYNGEE. This CDR3 has 14 residues. Trimming cost V 0 bases and J 1 base, with 5 bases left between them.

The J gene is TRBJ1-1, the V gene TRBV10-2, with a weak D call TRBD1 (6 bases). Trimming left V 6 bases short and J 1 base short, with 18 bases between. Germline lookup yields CDR1 WSHSY and CDR2 SAAADI. There are 16 residues in the CDR3. CDR3 protein: CASREKNDRKNTEAFF. The CDR3 coding sequence is TGCGCCAGCAGAGAGAAAAACGACAGGAAGAACACTGAAGCTTTCTTT.

CDR3 residues: CASSFGGQGNTGELFF. CDR3 sequence (DNA): TGTGCCAGCAGCTTTGGGGGACAGGGGAACACCGGGGAGCTGTTTTTT. The chain recombines TRBV5-4 with TRBJ2-2; TRBD1 matches 9 bases. This CDR3 spans 16 amino acids. CDR1 and CDR2 (germline): SGHNT, YYREEE (reference sequence). J gave up 1 base and V 2 bases, and 3 bases lay outside the gene matches.

The chain links TRBV15 to TRBJ1-1; maybe TRBD1 (6 bases). The V gene's germline CDR1 is LNHNV and CDR2 YYDKDF (reference sequence). The ends were cut back, 3 bases at V and 0 bases at J, with 17 bases in the middle. The CDR3 loop spans 17 amino acids. The CDR3 loop is CATSRGAIGTMNTEAFF. For the CDR3, the DNA is TGTGCCACCAGCAGGGGGGCGATAGGTACCATGAACACTGAAGCTTTCTTT.